This T cell receptor beta chain came from a study of Ad26.COV2.S vaccination and SARS-CoV-2 variants. Turning to the study itself: As a participant in COV1001, the donor was in the Ad26.COV2.S trial arm. By the intramuscular route, Ad26.COV2.S was given once, or twice 56 days apart.

The treatment denotes: around 19 received Ad26.COV2.S at low or high dose, single or two shots; about 5 received placebo; per-sample allocation not given. After the first vaccine or placebo injection, samples were drawn on day 63. The CDR3 loop spans 13 amino acids. Germline CDR1 and CDR2: LGHNA and YNFKEQ. Trimming removed 5 bases from V and 5 bases from J, with 13 bases in between. Assay used: immunoSEQ multiplex PCR; TCRdb lists only in-frame clones, some missing. The table lists 450,000 to 550,000 clones, approximately 89% of them singletons. Material: peripheral blood, obtained in a trial of Ad26.COV2.S vaccine versus placebo. This chain joins TRBV4-2 and TRBJ2-7; D remains ambiguous. The sequence was collected from a person between 18 and 65 years old who received the Ad26.COV2.S COVID-19 vaccine or a placebo. The CDR3 DNA reads TGTGCCAGCAGCGCCCGAGCCCGCGACGAGCAGTACTTC. Protein product: CASSARARDEQYF.